The source of this TCR beta chain is a study of regulatory T cells in long-lasting Graves disease. Stated time point: newly diagnosed GD, antithyroid drugs for less than 3 months. RNA extracted from PBMCs served as the sequencing template. It was American Thyroid Association guidelines that determined Graves' disease diagnosis. Notes on the study in general: Persistent patients shared more public clonotypes (around 3,000) than new patients (more than 900).

Germline CDR1 and CDR2: SGHKS and YYEKEE (reference sequence). The V and J ends lost 2 bases and 5 bases, in that order; junction bases with no gene match: 1. The CDR3 is 14 amino acids. This clonotype was seen many times. The antigen is undetermined. Building of the TCR beta libraries involved iRepertoire HTBI primers and Arm-PCR of CDR3 regions. TCRdb re-analysed the multiplex PCR reads in MiXCR, keeping a single row per CDR3 protein. There are 550,000 to 600,000 distinct CDR3 sequences in the sample; approximately 16% occur only once, and approximately 12% lies in the top ten. This sample also belongs to another study, concerning T cells in Graves' hyperthyroidism and ophthalmopathy. That source reports: Patients were excluded because of uncontrolled infection, other autoimmune disease, pregnancy or lactation. Most thyroid clonotypes expanded above 0.001 were also detected in blood.

This sequence was found in a man in his late teens or twenties with Graves disease. The material was peripheral blood mononuclear cells (PBMCs), obtained at new diagnosis, from a patient treated with antithyroid drugs. V usage is TRBV5-5 and J usage is TRBJ2-7; 13 nucleotides match TRBD2. This CDR3 is CASSFGTSGDEQYF. CDR3 DNA sequence: TGTGCCAGCAGCTTCGGGACTAGCGGGGACGAGCAGTACTTC.